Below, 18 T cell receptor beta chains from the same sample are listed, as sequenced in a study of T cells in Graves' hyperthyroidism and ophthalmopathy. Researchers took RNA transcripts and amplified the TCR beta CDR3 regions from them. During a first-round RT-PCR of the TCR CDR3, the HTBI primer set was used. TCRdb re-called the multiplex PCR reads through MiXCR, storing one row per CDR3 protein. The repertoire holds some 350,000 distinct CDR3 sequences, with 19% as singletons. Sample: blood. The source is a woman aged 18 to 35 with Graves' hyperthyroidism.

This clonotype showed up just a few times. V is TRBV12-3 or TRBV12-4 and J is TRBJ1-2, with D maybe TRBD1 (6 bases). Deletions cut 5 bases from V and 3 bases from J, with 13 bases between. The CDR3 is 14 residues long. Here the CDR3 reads CASSDGGRDYGYTF. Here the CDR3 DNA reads TGTGCCAGCAGTGACGGGGGGCGAGACTATGGCTACACCTTC.

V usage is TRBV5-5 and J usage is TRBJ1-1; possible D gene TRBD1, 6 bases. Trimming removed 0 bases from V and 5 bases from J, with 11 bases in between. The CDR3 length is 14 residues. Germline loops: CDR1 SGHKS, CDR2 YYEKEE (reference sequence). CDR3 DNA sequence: TGTGCCAGCAGCTTGGGGCAGGGGAAGACTGAAGCTTTCTTT. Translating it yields CASSLGQGKTEAFF. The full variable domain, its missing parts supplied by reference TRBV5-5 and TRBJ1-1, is DAGVTQSPTHLIKTRGQQVTLRCSPISGHKSVSWYQQVLGQGPQFIFQYYEKEERGRGNFPDRFSARQFPNYSSELNVNALLLGDSALYLCASSLGQGKTEAFFGQGTRLTVV.

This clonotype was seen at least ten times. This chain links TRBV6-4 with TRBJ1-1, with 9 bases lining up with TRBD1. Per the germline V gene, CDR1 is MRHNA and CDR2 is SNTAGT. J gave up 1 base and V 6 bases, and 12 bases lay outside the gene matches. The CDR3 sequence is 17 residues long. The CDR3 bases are TGTGCCAGCAGCCCAACAGGGGGCCTTACTTCGAACACTGAAGCTTTCTTT. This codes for CASSPTGGLTSNTEAFF.

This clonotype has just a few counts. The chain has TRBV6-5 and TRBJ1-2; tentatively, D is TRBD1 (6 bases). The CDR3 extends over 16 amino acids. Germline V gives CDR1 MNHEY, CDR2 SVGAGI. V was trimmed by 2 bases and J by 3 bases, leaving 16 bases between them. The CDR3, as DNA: TGTGCCAGCAGTTACGGCTCACAGGGAGGCGACTATGGCTACACCTTC. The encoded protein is CASSYGSQGGDYGYTF.

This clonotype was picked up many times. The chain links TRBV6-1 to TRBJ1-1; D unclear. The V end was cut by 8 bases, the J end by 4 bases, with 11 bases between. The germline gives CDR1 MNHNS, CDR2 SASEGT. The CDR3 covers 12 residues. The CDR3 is CASYRGGTEAFF. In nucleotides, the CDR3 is TGTGCCAGCTATAGAGGCGGCACTGAAGCTTTCTTT.

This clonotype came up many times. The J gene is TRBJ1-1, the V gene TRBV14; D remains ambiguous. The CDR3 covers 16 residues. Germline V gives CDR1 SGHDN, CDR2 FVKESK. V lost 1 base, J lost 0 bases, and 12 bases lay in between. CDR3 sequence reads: CASSQAVQTLNTEAFF. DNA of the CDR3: TGTGCCAGCAGCCAAGCGGTACAGACCTTGAACACTGAAGCTTTCTTT.

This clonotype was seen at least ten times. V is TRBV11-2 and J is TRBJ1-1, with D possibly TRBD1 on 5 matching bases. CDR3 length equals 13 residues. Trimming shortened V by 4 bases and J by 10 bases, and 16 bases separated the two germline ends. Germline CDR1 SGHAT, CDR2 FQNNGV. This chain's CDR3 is CASSSRVGTRAFF. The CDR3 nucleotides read TGTGCCAGCAGCTCGAGGGTCGGGACGCGAGCTTTCTTT.

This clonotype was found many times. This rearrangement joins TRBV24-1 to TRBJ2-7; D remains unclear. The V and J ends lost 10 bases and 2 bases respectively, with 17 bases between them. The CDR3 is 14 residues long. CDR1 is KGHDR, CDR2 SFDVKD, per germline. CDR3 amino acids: CATSALKGPYEQYF. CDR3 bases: TGTGCCACTTCGGCCCTCAAGGGTCCCTACGAGCAGTACTTC.

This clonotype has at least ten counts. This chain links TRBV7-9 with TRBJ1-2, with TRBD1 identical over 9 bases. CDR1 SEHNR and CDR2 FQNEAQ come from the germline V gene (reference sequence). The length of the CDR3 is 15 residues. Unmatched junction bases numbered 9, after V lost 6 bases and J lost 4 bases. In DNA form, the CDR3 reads TGTGCCAGCAGACCCACCCCGGACAGGGGCTATGGCTACACCTTC. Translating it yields CASRPTPDRGYGYTF.

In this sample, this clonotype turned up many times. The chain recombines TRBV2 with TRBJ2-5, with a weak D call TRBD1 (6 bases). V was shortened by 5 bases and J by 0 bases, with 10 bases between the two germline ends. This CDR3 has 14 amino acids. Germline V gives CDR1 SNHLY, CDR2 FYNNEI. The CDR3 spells CASSRDRHQETQYF. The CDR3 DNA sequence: TGTGCCAGCAGTCGAGACAGGCACCAAGAGACCCAGTACTTC.

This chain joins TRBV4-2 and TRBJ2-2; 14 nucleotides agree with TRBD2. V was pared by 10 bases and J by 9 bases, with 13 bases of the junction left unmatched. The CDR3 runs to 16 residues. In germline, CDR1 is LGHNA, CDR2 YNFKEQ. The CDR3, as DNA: TGTGCCACCGCGGGGACTAGCGGGGGAGACCACCGGGAGCTGTTTTTT. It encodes CATAGTSGGDHRELFF.

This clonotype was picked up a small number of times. Written as DNA, the CDR3 is TGTGCCAGCAGCGTAGACCCAGGGGGGGGAAACACCGGGGAGCTGTTTTTT. Its protein is CASSVDPGGGNTGELFF. This chain joins TRBV9 and TRBJ2-2; D may correspond to TRBD1 or TRBD2 (7 bases each). Germline lookup yields CDR1 SGDLS and CDR2 YYNGEE. This CDR3 is 17 amino acids long. V lost 0 bases and J lost 2, with 14 bases in between.

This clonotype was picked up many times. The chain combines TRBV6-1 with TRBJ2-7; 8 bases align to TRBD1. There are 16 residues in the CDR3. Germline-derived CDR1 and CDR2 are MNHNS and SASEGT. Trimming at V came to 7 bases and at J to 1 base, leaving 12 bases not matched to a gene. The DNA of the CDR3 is TGTGCCAGCACCGCCCTTGGTGGGGACAGGTCCTACGAGCAGTACTTC. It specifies CASTALGGDRSYEQYF.

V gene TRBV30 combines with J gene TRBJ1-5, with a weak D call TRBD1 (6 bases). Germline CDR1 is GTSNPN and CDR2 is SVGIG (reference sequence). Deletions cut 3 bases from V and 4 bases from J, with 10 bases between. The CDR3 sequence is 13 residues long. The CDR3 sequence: CAWRGGGNQPQHF. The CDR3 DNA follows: TGTGCCTGGAGGGGGGGCGGGAATCAGCCCCAGCATTTT.

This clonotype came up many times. The CDR3 bases are TGTGCCAGCAGTAGGACGGGCAAGACTGAAGCTTTCTTT. It yields the protein CASSRTGKTEAFF. The rearrangement uses TRBV12-3 or TRBV12-4 and TRBJ1-1; D not certain. The V end was cut by 5 bases, the J end by 5 bases, with 12 bases between. The length of the CDR3 is 13 residues.

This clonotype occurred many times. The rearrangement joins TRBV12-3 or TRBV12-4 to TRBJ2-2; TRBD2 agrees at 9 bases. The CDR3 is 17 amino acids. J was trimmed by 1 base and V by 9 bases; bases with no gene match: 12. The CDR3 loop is CASSPGRGGLNTGELFF. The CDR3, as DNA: TGTGCCAGTTCCCCGGGGCGGGGGGGTTTGAACACCGGGGAGCTGTTTTTT.

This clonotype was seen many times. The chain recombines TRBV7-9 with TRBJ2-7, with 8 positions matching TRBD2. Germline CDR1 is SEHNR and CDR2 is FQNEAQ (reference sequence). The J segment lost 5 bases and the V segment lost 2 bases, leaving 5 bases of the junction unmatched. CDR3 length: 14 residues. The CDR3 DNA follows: TGTGCCAGCAGCTTATCGGGGGGGAGCAACGAGCAGTACTTC. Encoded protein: CASSLSGGSNEQYF.

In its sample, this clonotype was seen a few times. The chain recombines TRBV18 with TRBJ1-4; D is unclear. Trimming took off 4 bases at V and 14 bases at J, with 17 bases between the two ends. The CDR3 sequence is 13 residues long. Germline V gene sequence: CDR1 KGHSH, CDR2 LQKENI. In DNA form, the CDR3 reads TGTGCCAGCTCACTTAGTCAACGGAGGCTCCTGTTTTTT. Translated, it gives CASSLSQRRLLFF.